This T cell receptor beta chain was obtained from a study of cytomegalovirus exposure and HLA in healthy donors (dated by TCRdb to 2016 to 2017). Regarding the study in general: An earlier analysis of some 600 of the donors reported around 280 Gb of sequence data and around 110 million unique TCR beta sequences obtained from some 170 million T cells. A handful of DR-DQ haplotypes were handled as single units for association and clustering because linkage in the cohort was strong. A later analysis re-analyzed previously published TCR beta repertoires from roughly 600 donors and added high-resolution HLA genotyping to study TCR occurrence patterns. HLA typing covered class I and class II loci at four-digit resolution. Genome-wide SNP genotypes for about 65% of the 666 donors were used in a later genetic analysis, which treated that subset as a discovery cohort. An early release covering 550 to 650 HLA-typed donors comprised 250 to 350 gigabases of sequencing data and tens of millions of unique TCR sequences. The aim of the study was to test whether cataloging public T cell receptors could identify signatures of past pathogen exposure. Along with the approximately 650-subject first cohort, a separate validation cohort of 120 different subjects was used. In an earlier analysis of 587 of the donors, high-throughput TCR beta sequencing was used to judge whether each TCR beta V gene segment behaved as functional or pseudogenic. Rather than using new phenotypic data, the later analysis identified candidate immune exposures from TCR beta sequences and from how often those sequences occurred across donors. The genetic ancestry cluster associated with self-reported Caucasian donors included around four fifths of the 350 to 500 genotyped donors. Typing coverage varied by locus: roughly 620-630 donors for A, B, C, DRB1 and DQB1; roughly 510 for DQA1; some 610 for DPA1; fewer than 480 for DPB1. Donor age, sex, ethnicity and CMV serostatus were compiled alongside the repertoire data. High-throughput TCR immunosequencing, statistical association of individual TCRs with disease status, and machine learning were combined to predict cytomegalovirus infection status. All discovery cohort repertoires had been generated using a single sequencing platform. Using immunosequencing, the study profiled T cell repertoires from 666 subjects and related those repertoires to cytomegalovirus serostatus. Among some 400 genotyped donors of the cohort, an average of around 250,000 unique TCR beta nucleotide sequences was sequenced per donor, of which about 20% were non-productive. General study outcomes and caveats: In the study, some 160 TCR beta chains were listed as associated with cytomegalovirus. A later genetic analysis associated a missense DCLRE1C variant with V-gene and J-gene trimming of TCR beta chains, and an independent cohort replicated the association. Because HLA typing was missing for some donors at each locus, association tests included only the typed subset. Some IMGT-functional V segments, including TRBV6-2 and TRBV6-3, could not be distinguished by the 87-base-pair reads and were therefore excluded. A later analysis associated about 17,000 TCR beta sequences with specific HLA alleles at a false discovery rate of 0.05. In this cohort, only TCR beta chains were sequenced, and detectable features were limited by the absence of alpha or paired-chain data. Over 15 rarely observed V segments, including chromosome 9 orphons, were excluded from the earlier analysis of some 590 of the donors because counts were too low. Most TCR sequences were seen in very few donors, while some public TCRs were found in many individuals. A further reported finding was that TCR beta sequences accurately predicted the HLA-A and HLA-B alleles for most subjects in the first cohort. Immune exposure information for the cohort was limited to CMV serostatus. A group of highly shared sequence variants was considered likely to be a technical artifact of the sequencing pipeline. A later analysis reported that several top co-occurrence clusters appeared linked to parvovirus B19, influenza, CMV and Epstein-Barr virus. In a later genetic analysis, fewer N-insertions in productive TCRs were reported among donors in an Asian-associated ancestry cluster than the approximately 710-donor mean. The classifier was reported to diagnose cytomegalovirus status with high specificity and sensitivity in both the original cohort and the validation cohort. Most CMV-associated TCR beta chains appeared to be HLA-restricted in a later analysis, and the HLA associations seemed to be driven largely by CMV exposure. In a later analysis, TCR association rates were found to vary across HLA loci, with the most associated TCRs seen for DRB1 alleles and the fewest for HLA-C alleles. The authors suggested that the approach could potentially be extended to other disease states and immunological phenotypes. Linkage disequilibrium might explain the correlated functional status among segregating V segments, but an unknown experimental factor could not be ruled out. When HLA alleles, especially DR and DQ, strongly co-occurred, TCR associations were difficult to assign to individual alleles. In vitro tests confirmed that three of the cytomegalovirus-associated TCR beta chains recognize cytomegalovirus antigens. Roughly uniform sequencing depth across donors was assumed in presence/absence analyses, although this assumption may not hold. In a later analysis, HLA-associated TCR beta chains were found to be more clonally expanded and to have lower generation probabilities than equally common non-associated chains. An earlier analysis of around 540 of the donors showed that most TCR beta V segments appeared in productive rearrangements either about 87% or about 30% of the time, which broadly matched IMGT annotations.

The cohort was made up of 500 to 850 healthy bone marrow donors. Cohort members were all nominally healthy when sampled, although unrecorded immune exposures were likely present. Of the approximately 700 cohort members, around 310 had a positive CMV serostatus and 350 to 450 had a negative one, while no CMV serostatus was recorded for the donor. A peripheral blood sample was collected from each donor, and TCR beta sequencing was performed on peripheral blood mononuclear cells. The Qiagen DNeasy Blood Extraction Kit was used to extract genomic DNA from the blood cell samples. Libraries were built with the immunoSEQ multiplex PCR assay. The multiplex PCR relied on a mix of 60 forward primers for TCR Vbeta segments and 13 reverse primers for TCR Jbeta segments. The CDR3 region of rearranged TCR beta genes was amplified from genomic DNA by a multiplex PCR assay. The amplified TCR beta libraries were sequenced on the Illumina HiSeq System as 87-base-pair reads. Per the source publication's procedure: A later analysis counted approximately 84 million unique TCR beta chains across the 666 repertoires, and around 12 million of these chains were shared by at least two donors. Raw reads were error-corrected and collapsed into unique sequences with a nearest-neighbor algorithm that merged closely related sequences to remove PCR and sequencing errors. To assign V, D and J gene segments, CDR3 sequences were aligned to IMGT reference sequences. For a sequence to be retained, a match of at least six nucleotides to both a V gene segment and a J gene segment was required. Rearrangements were classified as productive when the CDR3 lacked stop codons and remained in frame with V and J, and all other rearrangements were classified as non-productive. CDR3 was defined by IMGT convention, running from the second conserved V-encoded cysteine to the conserved J-encoded phenylalanine. In an earlier analysis of 500 to 650 of the donors, sequences lacking an unambiguous match to a single V gene segment were excluded. In an earlier analysis of 587 of the donors, a V segment was called functional when productive rearrangements were above 56.7%, and segregating when the standard deviation between donors exceeded 5%. A statistical classification framework was developed to diagnose cytomegalovirus status using the catalog of TCR beta chain sequences. In a later analysis, V and J genes were assigned by comparing TCR nucleotide sequences against IMGT/GENE-DB human TR gene sequences. Using the TCRdist pipeline, a later analysis assigned CDR3 sequences along with most-parsimonious VDJ recombination scenarios. In a later analysis, each TCR beta chain was defined by its CDR3 amino acid sequence together with its V-gene family, and reads without a unique V-gene family were excluded. To address suspected cross-contamination and a sequencing artifact, a later analysis removed 592 highly shared, low-generation-probability nucleotide sequences. In a later analysis, a clonal expansion index for each public chain was calculated from normalized within-repertoire ranks of inferred template counts. Generation probabilities in a later analysis came from a VDJ recombination model fitted to out-of-frame rearrangements, and those results were checked against IGoR. In a later analysis, TCR-TCR, TCR-HLA and TCR-CMV co-occurrence was scored with hypergeometric tests, and a repertoire-size bias correction was applied to TCR pairs. To estimate false discovery rates, a later analysis permuted the HLA or CMV assignments 20 times. In a later analysis, co-occurring TCRs were grouped using DBSCAN, with TCRdist sequence similarity added in when clustering inside HLA-allele-positive subsets. Repertoires with fewer than 30,000 or more than 120,000 public chains, plus five repertoires with anomalous nucleotide sharing, were excluded from co-occurrence clustering. TCRdb provides this immuneACCESS table in a form limited to in-frame rearrangements. Some clones are lacking; in checked studies, under half of them reflect an unresolved V gene, and why the rest are absent is not known. V and J calls and clone size come straight from that table; D and trimming were deduced from the DNA. In all, the sample holds about 70,000 clones, and 74% of those were seen once. The top ten hold roughly 11% of the sample.

V has 0 bases trimmed and J has 4 bases trimmed; junction bases matching no gene number 4. There are 14 amino acids in the CDR3, from cysteine to phenylalanine inclusive. Solely the CDR3 DNA is kept, with 42 bases framed from the first base. CDR1 and CDR2 are drawn from the germline V gene (reference sequence): GTSNPN, SVGIG. In regard to this clone: Its antigen remains undetermined. Nothing much larger sits one base from this clone, and base qualities are not available.

This receptor was identified in a human donor in good health. The rearrangement joined TRBV30 to TRBJ2-7; the central 9 bases match TRBD1. Sequencing input: PBMCs. CDR3 reads: CAWSVGTGWYEQYF. The bases read TGTGCCTGGAGTGTAGGGACAGGGTGGTACGAGCAGTACTTC.